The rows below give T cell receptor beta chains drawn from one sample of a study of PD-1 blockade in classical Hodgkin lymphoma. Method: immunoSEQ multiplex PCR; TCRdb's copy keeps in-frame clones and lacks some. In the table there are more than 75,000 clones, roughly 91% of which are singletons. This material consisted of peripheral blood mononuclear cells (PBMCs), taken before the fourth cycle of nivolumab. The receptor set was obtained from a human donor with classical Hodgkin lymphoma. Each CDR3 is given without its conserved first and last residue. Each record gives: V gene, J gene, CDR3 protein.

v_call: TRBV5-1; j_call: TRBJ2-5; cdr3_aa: ASTFLGGLQETQY
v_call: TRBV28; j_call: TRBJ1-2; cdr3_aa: ASSRALGAGGLYGYT
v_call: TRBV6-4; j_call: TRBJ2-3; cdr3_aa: ASSLDPLEY
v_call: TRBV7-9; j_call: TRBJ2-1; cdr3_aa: ASSLAGGGGQF
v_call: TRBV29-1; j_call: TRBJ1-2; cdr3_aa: SVGTGPQGYT
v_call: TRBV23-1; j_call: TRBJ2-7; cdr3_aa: ASSQSGGQGTYEQY
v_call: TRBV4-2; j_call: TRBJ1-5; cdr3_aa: ASSQEQGTQPQH
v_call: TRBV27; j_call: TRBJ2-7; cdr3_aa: ASSSRLAGYSYEQY
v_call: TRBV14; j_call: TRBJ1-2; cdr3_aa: ASSPWTGGANYGYT
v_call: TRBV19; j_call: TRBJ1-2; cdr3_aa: ASSVPGHGYT
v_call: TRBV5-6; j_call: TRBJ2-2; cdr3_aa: ASSLGAGGSGELF
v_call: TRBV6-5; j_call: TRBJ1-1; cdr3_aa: ASSLKPWTYTEAF
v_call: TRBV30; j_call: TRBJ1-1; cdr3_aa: AWSTGVSTEAF
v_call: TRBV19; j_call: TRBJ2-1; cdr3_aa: ASTPRLEGLTNEQF
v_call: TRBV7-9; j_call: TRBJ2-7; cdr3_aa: ASRSPGQGAYEQY
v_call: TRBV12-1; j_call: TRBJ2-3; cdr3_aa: ASREGRAMDTDTQY
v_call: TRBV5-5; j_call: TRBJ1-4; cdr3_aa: ASSLNRAGGQYEKLF
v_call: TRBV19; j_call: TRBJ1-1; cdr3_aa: ASSIGPPMNTEAF
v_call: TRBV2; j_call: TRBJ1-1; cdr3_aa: ASSGLLRLRGREAF
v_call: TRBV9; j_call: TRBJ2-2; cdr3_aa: ASSVGGGNTGELF
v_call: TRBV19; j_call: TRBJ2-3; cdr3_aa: ASSPSGGSTDTQY
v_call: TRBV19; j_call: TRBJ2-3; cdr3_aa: ASNPGQELDTQY
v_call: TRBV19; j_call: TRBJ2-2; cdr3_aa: ASSNQGTGELF
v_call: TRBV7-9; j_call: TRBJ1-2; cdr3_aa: ASRDTGAINYGYT
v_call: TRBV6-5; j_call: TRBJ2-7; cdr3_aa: ASRLLYEQY
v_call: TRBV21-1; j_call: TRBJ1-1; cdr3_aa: ASSKALGQQNTEAF
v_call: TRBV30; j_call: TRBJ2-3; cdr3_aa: AWQRFEDTQY
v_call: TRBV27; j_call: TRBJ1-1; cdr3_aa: ASIKMGREGTEAF
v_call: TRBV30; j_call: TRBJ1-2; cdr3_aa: AWSREGRIYGYT
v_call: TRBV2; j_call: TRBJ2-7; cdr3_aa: ASSKGAPYEQY
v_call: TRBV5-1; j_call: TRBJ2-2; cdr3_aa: ASSFGTGGTGELF
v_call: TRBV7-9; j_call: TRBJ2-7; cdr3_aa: ASSPPLPHSYEQY
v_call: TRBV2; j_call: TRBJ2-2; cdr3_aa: ASSADRGRAGELF
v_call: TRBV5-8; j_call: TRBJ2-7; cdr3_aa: ASSFARGYEQY
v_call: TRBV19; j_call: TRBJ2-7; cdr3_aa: ASSSGTSGTNEQY
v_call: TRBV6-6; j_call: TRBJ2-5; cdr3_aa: ASSYGGRDETQY
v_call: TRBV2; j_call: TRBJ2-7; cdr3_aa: ASSPGQSSYEQY
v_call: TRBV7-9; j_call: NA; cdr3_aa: ASSLQTYEQY
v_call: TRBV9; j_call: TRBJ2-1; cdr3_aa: ASSRTSGTGYNEQF
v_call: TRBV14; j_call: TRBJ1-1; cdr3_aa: ASSQRDSSAF
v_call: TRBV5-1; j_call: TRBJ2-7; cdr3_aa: ASSYRGDYEQY
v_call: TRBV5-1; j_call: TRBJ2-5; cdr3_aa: ASSLRLAALGETQY